These T cell receptor beta chains were read from a single sample in a study of T cell responses to AZD1222 COVID-19 vaccine. Some clones are missing from TCRdb's copy, which holds only in-frame ones; the method was immunoSEQ multiplex PCR. The table includes about 86,000 clones, approximately 80% detected once. Sequencing used peripheral blood, obtained on day 0 of AZD1222 vaccination. These receptors all stem from an adult in good health. Each CDR3 is given with its conserved first and last residue. D genes are given only for firm matches. Clone size, where shown, is once, few, many, or a class for clones that have expanded.

D	J	size	V	DNA	CDR3
.	TRBJ1-2	.	TRBV5-1	TGCGCCAGCAGCTTACAGGGAGAGGACTATGGCTACACCTTC	CASSLQGEDYGYTF
.	TRBJ2-5	few	TRBV6-2/TRBV6-3	TGTGCCAGCAGTCAAAGAGTGAGAGGTCCCCAAGAGACCCAGTACTTC	CASSQRVRGPQETQYF
.	TRBJ2-6	.	TRBV28	TGTGCCAGCAGTTTTAGGGGGTTTTCGGCTGGGGCCAACGTCCTGACTTTC	CASSFRGFSAGANVLTF
.	TRBJ1-1	.	TRBV9	TGTGCCAGCAGCCCTCAGGAGGTACCGAACACTGAAGCTTTCTTT	CASSPQEVPNTEAFF
TRBD1	TRBJ2-6	.	TRBV19	TGTGCCAGTACCCCCTGGGGGACAGAGGCCCTCTCTGGGGCCAACGTCCTGACTTTC	CASTPWGTEALSGANVLTF
.	TRBJ1-1	.	TRBV7-9	TGTGCCAGCAGCCGTTCGGGGGTGATTGACACTGAAGCTTTCTTT	CASSRSGVIDTEAFF
TRBD1	TRBJ2-5	.	TRBV11-2	TGTGCCAGCAGCCGGCGGACAGGAAAATCGGAAGAGACCCAGTACTTC	CASSRRTGKSEETQYF
TRBD2	TRBJ2-1	.	TRBV3-1/TRBV3-2	TGTGCCAGCAGCCAAGAGGGGGGTACTAGCGTTGAGCAGTTCTTC	CASSQEGGTSVEQFF
.	TRBJ1-6	.	TRBV7-6	TGTGCCAGCAGCTTCCCTAATTCACCCCTCCACTTT	CASSFPNSPLHF
.	TRBJ2-1	.	TRBV7-6	TGTGCCAGCAGCCCGGACAGATTCTACAATGAGCAGTTCTTC	CASSPDRFYNEQFF
.	TRBJ1-2	.	TRBV2	TGTGCCAGCACCATCTCGGGGGCCTATGGCTACACCTTC	CASTISGAYGYTF
.	TRBJ2-6	.	TRBV30	TGTGCCTGGACGGGGGCCAACGTCCTGACTTTC	CAWTGANVLTF
.	TRBJ2-3	.	TRBV27	TGTGCCAGGAGCGTGAGGACGTACCGGGACTCACTACAGGGCACAGATACGCAGTATTTT	CARSVRTYRDSLQGTDTQYF
.	TRBJ1-2	.	TRBV6-1	TGTGCCAGCAGTGAGGAGGGTAACTATGGCTACACCTTC	CASSEEGNYGYTF
.	TRBJ2-2	.	TRBV11-2	TGTGCCAGCAGCTTTAGCTCGGCGGGCTCCGGGGAGCTGTTTTTT	CASSFSSAGSGELFF
.	TRBJ1-6	.	TRBV15	TGTGCCACCAGCAGAGCCGGGAACAATTCACCCCTCCACTTT	CATSRAGNNSPLHF
TRBD2	TRBJ2-1	.	TRBV10-3	TGTGCCATCAGTGAGCCGGGACTAAAGAATGAGCAGTTCTTC	CAISEPGLKNEQFF
.	TRBJ1-2	.	TRBV11-2	TGTGCCAGCAGCTTAGTTTCGAATCCTCTTGGCTACACCTTC	CASSLVSNPLGYTF
.	TRBJ2-7	few	TRBV30	TGTGCCTGGACTGGTGGACACTCCCTACTGGAGCAGTACTTC	CAWTGGHSLLEQYF
.	TRBJ1-3	.	TRBV11-2	TGTGCCAGCAGCTTAGATCGGGCCCTACTACGTTTT	CASSLDRALLRF
.	TRBJ1-1	.	TRBV6-5	TGTGCCAGCTTTTCCGGGGCCTTGAACACTGAAGCTTTCTTT	CASFSGALNTEAFF
TRBD1	TRBJ2-3	.	TRBV5-1	TGCGCCAGCAGCTTGGACAGGGGGCGTAATACGCAGTATTTT	CASSLDRGRNTQYF
.	TRBJ2-7	.	TRBV7-8	TGTGCCAGCAGCTTATTCCCGGCAGGGTTGATCCCGTACGAGCAGTACTTC	CASSLFPAGLIPYEQYF
TRBD2	TRBJ2-3	.	TRBV5-4	TGTGCCAGCAGCTCTTCAGCGGGATGGAGAGGTACGCAGTATTTT	CASSSSAGWRGTQYF
.	TRBJ2-1	.	TRBV29-1	TGCAGCGTTGACTCGTACAATGAGCAGTTCTTC	CSVDSYNEQFF
.	TRBJ2-7	.	TRBV27	TGTGCCAGCAGTTCTCACAAGCGGAGCTATAGCCCCTACGAGCAGTACTTC	CASSSHKRSYSPYEQYF
TRBD2	TRBJ2-1	few	TRBV3-1/TRBV3-2	TGTGCCAGCAGTCCCGGGACTAGCGGGAGAGCGGGGGAGTTCTTC	CASSPGTSGRAGEFF
.	TRBJ2-3	.	TRBV2	TGTGCCAGCAGTGGGCCGACAGATACGCAGTATTTT	CASSGPTDTQYF
TRBD2	TRBJ2-1	once	TRBV5-1	TGCGCCAGCAGCTTCGGACTAGCGGGACGGCCTTACAATGAGCAGTTCTTC	CASSFGLAGRPYNEQFF
.	TRBJ1-1	once	TRBV18	TGTGCCAGCTCAGGACGGGAGATGAACACTGAAGCTTTCTTT	CASSGREMNTEAFF
.	TRBJ1-5	.	TRBV6-5	TGTGCCAGCAGGACCCACAGGGTATTGAATCAGCCCCAGCATTTT	CASRTHRVLNQPQHF
TRBD1	TRBJ2-3	once	TRBV28	TGTGCCAGCAGGCCAGACAGGGAAGATACGCAGTATTTT	CASRPDREDTQYF
TRBD2	TRBJ2-5	few	TRBV4-1	TGCGCCAGCAGCCAACTAGCGGCTCAAGAGACCCAGTACTTC	CASSQLAAQETQYF
TRBD2	TRBJ2-2	few	TRBV27	TGTGCCAGCAGTTTAGGGTCGGGAGGGCTCGGGGAGCTGTTTTTT	CASSLGSGGLGELFF